Listed below are T cell receptor beta chains from one sample, sequenced in a study of blood T cells in healthy people across ages. TCRdb itself ran the 5' RACE reads through MiXCR, one entry per CDR3 protein. The table includes roughly 800,000 distinct CDR3 sequences, 20% to 30% detected once. The same data also went into a second study, on T cells of mothers and their children.

The specimen sequenced was blood. Receptors originate from a boy between 10 and 17 years old in good health. Both conserved end residues are part of each CDR3. A D gene is named only where the DNA matches it firmly. Clone size, where shown, is once, few, many, or a class for clones that have expanded.

TRBJ1-4	-	-	TRBV7-9	TGTGCCAGCAGCTCGACTACTACTAATGAAAAACTGTTTTTT	CASSSTTTNEKLFF
TRBJ1-4	-	-	TRBV20-1	TGCAGTGCCCCAACTAATGAAAAACTGTTTTTT	CSAPTNEKLFF
TRBJ2-1	-	-	TRBV9	TGTGCCAGCAGCGTCACGGCCGGGACCCACAATGAGCAGTTCTTC	CASSVTAGTHNEQFF
TRBJ1-1	TRBD1	few	TRBV19	TGTGCCAGTCAATCGACAGGGTTGAACACTGAAGCTTTCTTT	CASQSTGLNTEAFF
TRBJ1-4	-	-	TRBV14	TGTGCCAGCAGCCAGAATACAGGGACTCTGCAAAAACTGTTTTTT	CASSQNTGTLQKLFF
TRBJ2-3	TRBD1	few	TRBV24-1	TGTGCCACGTTCCCGGGACAGAACAATCATCGAGATACGCAGTATTTT	CATFPGQNNHRDTQYF
TRBJ1-6	-	-	TRBV20-1	TGCAGTGCTATGGGGGGGTTGATTTCACCCCTCCACTTT	CSAMGGLISPLHF
TRBJ2-3	-	-	TRBV28	TGTGCCAGCGGTTTTCCCGCTGAGGGCTCCACAGATACGCAGTATTTT	CASGFPAEGSTDTQYF
TRBJ2-3	-	few	TRBV6-6	TGTGCCAGCAGTTCGTTCGGGACGGCACAAGAGACCCAGTACTTT	CASSSFGTAQETQYF
TRBJ2-7	-	-	TRBV5-1	TGCGCCAGCAGCTTGGAGGTGCATTCCTACGAGCAGTACTTC	CASSLEVHSYEQYF
TRBJ2-4	-	few	TRBV6-1	TGTGCCAGCAGTGAAGCGCGGGCAGGTGGGGACATTCAGTACTTC	CASSEARAGGDIQYF
TRBJ1-2	-	-	TRBV24-1	TGTGCCACCGGGAGGGGCTTAGCTAACTATGGCTACACCTTC	CATGRGLANYGYTF
TRBJ2-6	-	few	TRBV28	TGTGCCAGCAGCCACCTAAAGGAGGGGTACTCTGGGGCCAACGTCCTGACTTTC	CASSHLKEGYSGANVLTF
TRBJ2-7	TRBD2	-	TRBV27	TGTGCCAGCAGTTTATACGGCGGGAGCGGTAGTTACGAGCAGTACTTC	CASSLYGGSGSYEQYF
TRBJ2-7	-	-	TRBV29-1	TGCAGCGTTGTGTACGGGGGCTACGAGCAGTACTTC	CSVVYGGYEQYF
TRBJ2-5	TRBD2	few	TRBV15	TGTGCCACCAGCAGAGATCTTGCCAGCGGGGGGCAAGAGACCCAGTACTTC	CATSRDLASGGQETQYF
TRBJ2-5	-	-	TRBV6-5	TGTGCCAGCAGTTACGACACAGAGACCCAGTACTTC	CASSYDTETQYF
TRBJ1-5	-	-	TRBV7-8	TGTGCCAGCAGCTTAGCCCCGGGGGCGGACAATCAGCCCCAGCATTTT	CASSLAPGADNQPQHF
TRBJ2-1	TRBD2	few	TRBV4-3	TGCGCCAGCAGCCAAGATCCGGGAGGGTTGACCAATGAGCAGTTCTTC	CASSQDPGGLTNEQFF
TRBJ2-7	-	-	TRBV30	TGTGCCTGGAGATTGGGTGTGACGAGTACCTACGAGCAGTACTTC	CAWRLGVTSTYEQYF
TRBJ2-7	-	-	TRBV7-2	TGTGCCAGCAGCTTAGTTTCGGACGCGGGGGAGCAGTACTTC	CASSLVSDAGEQYF
TRBJ1-2	TRBD1	-	TRBV20-1	TGCAGTGCACCCCGGGACAGTATCTATGGCTACACCTTC	CSAPRDSIYGYTF
TRBJ2-1	-	few	TRBV6-6	TGTGCCAGCAGTTACTCGAGGGTAGGGGCTAAGCAGTTCTTC	CASSYSRVGAKQFF
TRBJ1-2	TRBD1	-	TRBV12-3/TRBV12-4	TGTGCCAGCACCTCCTTCCCGGGACAGGGAAGTCATAGGCTCGGCTACACCTTC	CASTSFPGQGSHRLGYTF
TRBJ1-3	-	-	TRBV20-1	TGCAGTGCTAGAGATCGAACTAACTCTGGAAACACCATATATTTT	CSARDRTNSGNTIYF
TRBJ2-5	-	few	TRBV7-2	TGTGCCAGCAGCCCATTGAGGGTGGAGACCCAGTACTTC	CASSPLRVETQYF
TRBJ2-7	-	few	TRBV14	TGTGCCAGCAGCCACGGACTGTCCCCCTACGAGCAGTACTTC	CASSHGLSPYEQYF
TRBJ2-5	TRBD2	-	TRBV7-9	TGTGCCACCGACCCCGCGGGGGTGGGAGAGACCCAGTACTTC	CATDPAGVGETQYF
TRBJ2-3	-	-	TRBV29-1	TGCAGCGTTGCGGGCGGGGGCACAGATACGCAGTATTTT	CSVAGGGTDTQYF
TRBJ2-6	-	few	TRBV9	TGTGCCAGCAGCGGCAGGGCTGGGGCCAACGTCCTGACTTTC	CASSGRAGANVLTF
TRBJ2-3	-	-	TRBV29-1	TGCAGCGCCTCAGGCGGGGAGAATACGCAGTATTTT	CSASGGENTQYF
TRBJ2-2	TRBD2	few	TRBV7-2	TGTGCCAGCAGCCAGAAGAGGCTAGCGGGAGGGATGACCGGGGAGCTGTTTTTT	CASSQKRLAGGMTGELFF
TRBJ2-3	-	-	TRBV27	TGTGCCAGCTATTCAAGCCCAGATACGCAGTATTTT	CASYSSPDTQYF
TRBJ2-3	-	-	TRBV14	TGTGCCAGCAGCCCTCGTGACCTCTTGGATACGCAGTATTTT	CASSPRDLLDTQYF
TRBJ2-5	-	-	TRBV6-2/TRBV6-3	TGTGCCAGCAGTTACGTTCTAGAGACCCAGTACTTC	CASSYVLETQYF
TRBJ2-1	TRBD1	-	TRBV5-1	TGCGCCAGCAGCCCACGCCCGGGACAGGGTGACAATGAGCAGTTCTTC	CASSPRPGQGDNEQFF
TRBJ2-7	TRBD1	few	TRBV10-3	TGTGCCATCAGCGGGACAGGGCCCCACGAGCAGTACTTC	CAISGTGPHEQYF
TRBJ2-5	-	-	TRBV20-1	TGCAGTGCTAACCTCCCCTCAACGGGGGCCCAAGAGACCCAGTACTTC	CSANLPSTGAQETQYF
TRBJ2-7	-	few	TRBV28	TGTGCCAGCAGTTTATTGGGGGACCCGGGATTCGCGGGGGCGTACTTC	CASSLLGDPGFAGAYF
TRBJ2-5	-	few	TRBV7-9	TGTGCCAGCAGCTTTCGGGGGGCGCGAGAGACCCAGTACTTC	CASSFRGARETQYF
TRBJ2-7	-	-	TRBV5-1	TGCGCCAGCAGCTTGGCAGCGGCGGTCTTTGAGCAGTACTTC	CASSLAAAVFEQYF
TRBJ2-1	TRBD1	few	TRBV11-2	TGTGCCAGCAGCGACCGGGACAGGGGGGCGGTTGAGCAGTTCTTC	CASSDRDRGAVEQFF
TRBJ1-4	TRBD1	-	TRBV10-3	TGTGCCATCAGTGAGTTACAGGGGAATGAAAAACTGTTTTTT	CAISELQGNEKLFF
TRBJ2-6	-	-	TRBV29-1	TGCAGCGTCGACACAGCTGGGGCCAACGTCCTGACTTTC	CSVDTAGANVLTF
TRBJ1-2	-	few	TRBV7-9	TGTGCCAGCAGCTTAGCTCCCAGGGAGGATGGCTACACCTTC	CASSLAPREDGYTF
TRBJ1-4	-	few	TRBV29-1	TGCAGCGGCCTGGGGGAAAAACTGTTTTTT	CSGLGEKLFF
TRBJ2-3	-	-	TRBV29-1	TGCAGCGGCAGGTTGGATACGCAGTATTTT	CSGRLDTQYF
TRBJ1-5	-	few	TRBV12-3/TRBV12-4	TGTGCCAGCAGGCCGCAGGGGAATCAGCCCCAGCATTTT	CASRPQGNQPQHF
TRBJ1-2	-	-	TRBV4-1	TGCGCCAGCAGCCACCCTAACGTTTACCCCGATGGCTACACCTTC	CASSHPNVYPDGYTF
TRBJ1-5	-	-	TRBV6-7	TGTGCCAGCAGTTACTCGAAGCAGGGACGCTCCCGTTATTGTAATCAGCCCCAGCATTTT	CASSYSKQGRSRYCNQPQHF
TRBJ2-1	TRBD2	-	TRBV15	TGTGCCACCAGCAGTGCCCCCGGGCGGGGGAAAAATGAGCAGTTCTTC	CATSSAPGRGKNEQFF
TRBJ2-3	-	few	TRBV25-1	TGTGCCAGCAGTGAACAAAACAGGGAAGGGGTGCAGTATTTT	CASSEQNREGVQYF
TRBJ2-2	TRBD2	-	TRBV25-1	TGTGCCAGCAGTGGAGGGACTAGCGTTCACACCGGGGAGCTGTTTTTT	CASSGGTSVHTGELFF
TRBJ1-2	-	-	TRBV15	TGTGCCACCAGCAGAACAGACGACTATGGCTACACCTTC	CATSRTDDYGYTF
TRBJ2-3	-	-	TRBV29-1	TGCAGCGTTCCGCAGGGAACAGATACGCAGTATTTT	CSVPQGTDTQYF
TRBJ1-1	TRBD1	few	TRBV6-6	TGTGCCAGCAGACCCCTAGGACAGGCCGGGGTTGAAGCTTTCTTT	CASRPLGQAGVEAFF